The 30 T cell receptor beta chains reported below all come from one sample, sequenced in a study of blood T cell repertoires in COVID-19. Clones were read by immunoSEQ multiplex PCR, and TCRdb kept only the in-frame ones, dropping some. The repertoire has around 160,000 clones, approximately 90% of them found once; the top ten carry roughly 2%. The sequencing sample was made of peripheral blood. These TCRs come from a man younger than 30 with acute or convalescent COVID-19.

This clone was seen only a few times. The CDR3, as DNA: TGTGCCAGCAGCCAAGGGCACAGCCAAATCTCTGGAAACACCATATATTTT. Translating it yields CASSQGHSQISGNTIYF. V gene TRBV14 combines with J gene TRBJ1-3; unclear D gene. The CDR3 loop spans 17 amino acids. Germline values: CDR1 SGHDN, CDR2 FVKESK. The V end lost 1 base, the J end lost 0 bases, and 13 bases lay between the germline ends.

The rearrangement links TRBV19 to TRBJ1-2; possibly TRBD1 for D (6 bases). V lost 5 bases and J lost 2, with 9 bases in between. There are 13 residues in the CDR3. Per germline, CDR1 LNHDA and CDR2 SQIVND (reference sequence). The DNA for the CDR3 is TGTGCCAGTAGTGCTGGACAGAACTATGGCTACACCTTC. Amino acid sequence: CASSAGQNYGYTF.

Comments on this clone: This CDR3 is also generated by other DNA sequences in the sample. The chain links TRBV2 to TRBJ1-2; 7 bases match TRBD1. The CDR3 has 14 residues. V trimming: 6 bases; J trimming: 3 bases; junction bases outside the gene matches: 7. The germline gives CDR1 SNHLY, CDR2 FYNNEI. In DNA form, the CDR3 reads TGTGCCAGCAGCCCCGGACAGGACGACTATGGCTACACCTTC. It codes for CASSPGQDDYGYTF.

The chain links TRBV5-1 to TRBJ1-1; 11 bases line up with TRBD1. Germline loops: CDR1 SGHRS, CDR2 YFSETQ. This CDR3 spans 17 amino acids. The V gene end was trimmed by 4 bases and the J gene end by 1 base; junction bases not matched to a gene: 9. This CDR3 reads CASSRVGQGAGNTEAFF. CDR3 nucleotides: TGCGCCAGCAGCCGAGTTGGACAGGGGGCAGGGAACACTGAAGCTTTCTTT.

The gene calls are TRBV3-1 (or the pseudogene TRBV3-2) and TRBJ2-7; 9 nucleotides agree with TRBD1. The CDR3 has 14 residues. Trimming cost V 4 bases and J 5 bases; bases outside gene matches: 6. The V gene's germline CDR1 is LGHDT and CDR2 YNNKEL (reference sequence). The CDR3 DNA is TGTGCCAGCAGCCGTCGGGACAGGGACGACGAGCAGTACTTC. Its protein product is CASSRRDRDDEQYF.

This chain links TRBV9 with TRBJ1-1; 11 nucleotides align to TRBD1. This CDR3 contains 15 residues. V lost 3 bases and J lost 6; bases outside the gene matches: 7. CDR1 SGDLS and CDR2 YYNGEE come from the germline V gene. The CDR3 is CASSASGTGGSEAFF. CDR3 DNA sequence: TGTGCCAGCAGCGCCTCAGGGACAGGGGGGTCTGAAGCTTTCTTT.

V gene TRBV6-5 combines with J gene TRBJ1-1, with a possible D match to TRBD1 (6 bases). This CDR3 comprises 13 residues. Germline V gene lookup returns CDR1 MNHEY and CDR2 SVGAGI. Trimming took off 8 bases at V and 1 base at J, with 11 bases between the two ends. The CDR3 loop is CASVGRGNTEAFF. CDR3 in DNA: TGTGCCAGCGTGGGCAGGGGGAACACTGAAGCTTTCTTT.

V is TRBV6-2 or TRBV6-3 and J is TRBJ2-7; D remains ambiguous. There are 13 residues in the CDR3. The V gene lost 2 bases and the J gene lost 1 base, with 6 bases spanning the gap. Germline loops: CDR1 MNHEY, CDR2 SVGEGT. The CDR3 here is CASSYLGSYEQYF. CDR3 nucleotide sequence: TGTGCCAGCAGTTACCTCGGGTCCTACGAGCAGTACTTC.

The CDR3 DNA follows: TGTGCCAGCAGCTTCCTACGACAGGGCCCGGCTGAAGCTTTCTTT. This gives the protein CASSFLRQGPAEAFF. The genes are TRBV7-9 and TRBJ1-1; 7 bases line up with TRBD1. Per the germline V gene, CDR1 is SEHNR and CDR2 is FQNEAQ (reference sequence). The CDR3 extends over 15 amino acids. V dropped 3 bases and J dropped 6; count of bases not matched to a gene: 10.

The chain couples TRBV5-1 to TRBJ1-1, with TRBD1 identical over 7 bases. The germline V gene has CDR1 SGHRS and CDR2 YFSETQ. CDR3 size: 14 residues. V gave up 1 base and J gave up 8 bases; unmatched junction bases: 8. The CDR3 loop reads CASSLSGGNSEAFF. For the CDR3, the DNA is TGCGCCAGCAGCTTGTCAGGGGGGAACTCGGAAGCTTTCTTT.

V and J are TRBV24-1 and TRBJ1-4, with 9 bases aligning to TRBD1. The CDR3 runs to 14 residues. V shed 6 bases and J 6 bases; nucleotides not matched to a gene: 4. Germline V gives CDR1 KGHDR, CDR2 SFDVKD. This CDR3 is CATSTQGADEKLFF. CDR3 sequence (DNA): TGTGCCACCAGTACACAGGGGGCTGATGAAAAACTGTTTTTT.

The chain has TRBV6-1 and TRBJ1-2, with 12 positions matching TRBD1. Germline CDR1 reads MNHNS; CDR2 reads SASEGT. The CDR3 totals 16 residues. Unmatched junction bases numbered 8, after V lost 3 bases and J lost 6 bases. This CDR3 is CASSDRDRGQQNGYTF. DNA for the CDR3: TGTGCCAGCAGTGACCGGGACAGGGGGCAGCAAAATGGCTACACCTTC.

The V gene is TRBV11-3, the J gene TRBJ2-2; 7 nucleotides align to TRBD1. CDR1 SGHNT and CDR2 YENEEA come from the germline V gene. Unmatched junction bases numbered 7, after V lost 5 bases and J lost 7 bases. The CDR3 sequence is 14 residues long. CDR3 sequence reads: CASSPRDRDGELFF. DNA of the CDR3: TGTGCCAGCAGCCCGAGAGACAGGGACGGGGAGCTGTTTTTT.

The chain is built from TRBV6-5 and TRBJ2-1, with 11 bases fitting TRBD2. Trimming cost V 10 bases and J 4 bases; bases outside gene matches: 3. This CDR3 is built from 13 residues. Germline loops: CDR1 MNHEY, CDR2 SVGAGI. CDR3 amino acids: CATGTSGYNEQFF. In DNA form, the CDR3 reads TGTGCCACCGGGACTAGCGGTTACAATGAGCAGTTCTTC.

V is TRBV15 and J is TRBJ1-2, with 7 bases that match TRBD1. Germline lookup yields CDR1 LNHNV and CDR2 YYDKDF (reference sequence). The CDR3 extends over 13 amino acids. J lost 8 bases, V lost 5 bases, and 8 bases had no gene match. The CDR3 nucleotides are TGTGCCACCAGCCCTACAGGGGCTCGAGGCTACACCTTC. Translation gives CATSPTGARGYTF.

CDR3 DNA: TGCGCCAGCAGCTTGGGGGGACTAAGGAGCGGGAGGGACAATGAGCAGTTCTTC. Residues: CASSLGGLRSGRDNEQFF. The chain joins TRBV5-1 to TRBJ2-1; 10 bases match TRBD2. The CDR3 has 18 residues. Germline CDR1 SGHRS, CDR2 YFSETQ. J lost 5 bases, V lost 0 bases, and 11 bases had no gene match.

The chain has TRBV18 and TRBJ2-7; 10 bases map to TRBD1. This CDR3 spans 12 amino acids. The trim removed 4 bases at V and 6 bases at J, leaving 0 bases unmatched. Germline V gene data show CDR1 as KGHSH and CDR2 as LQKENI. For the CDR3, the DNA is TGTGCCAGCTCACGGGACAGGGGCGAGCAGTACTTC. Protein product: CASSRDRGEQYF.

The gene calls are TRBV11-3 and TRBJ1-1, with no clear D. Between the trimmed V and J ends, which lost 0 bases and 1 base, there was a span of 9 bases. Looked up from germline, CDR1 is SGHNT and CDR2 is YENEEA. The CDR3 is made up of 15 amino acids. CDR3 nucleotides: TGTGCCAGCAGCTTAGAGGGCGGGAAGAACACTGAAGCTTTCTTT. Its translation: CASSLEGGKNTEAFF.

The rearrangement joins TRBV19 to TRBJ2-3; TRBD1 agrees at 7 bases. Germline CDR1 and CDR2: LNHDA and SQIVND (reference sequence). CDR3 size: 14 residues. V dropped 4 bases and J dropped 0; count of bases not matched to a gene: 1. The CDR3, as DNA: TGTGCCAGTAGTAGGGACAGTAGCACAGATACGCAGTATTTT. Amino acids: CASSRDSSTDTQYF.

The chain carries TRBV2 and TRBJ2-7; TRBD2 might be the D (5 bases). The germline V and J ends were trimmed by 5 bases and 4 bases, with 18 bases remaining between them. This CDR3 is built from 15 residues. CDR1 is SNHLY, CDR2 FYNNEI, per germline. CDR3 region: CASSLEASPKYEQYF. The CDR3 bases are TGTGCCAGCAGTTTGGAGGCCAGCCCAAAATACGAGCAGTACTTC.

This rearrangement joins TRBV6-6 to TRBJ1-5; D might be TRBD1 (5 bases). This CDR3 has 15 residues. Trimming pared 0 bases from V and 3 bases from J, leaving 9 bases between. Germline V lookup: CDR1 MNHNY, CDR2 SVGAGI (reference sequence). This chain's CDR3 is CASSYSGHTNQPQHF. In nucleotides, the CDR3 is TGTGCCAGCAGTTACTCAGGACACACCAATCAGCCCCAGCATTTT.

The CDR3 DNA is TGCGCCAGCAGCCTACCTGAAACAGCCTCTGGAAACACCATATATTTT. The encoded protein is CASSLPETASGNTIYF. The chain links TRBV5-1 to TRBJ1-3; D is undetermined. V dropped 4 bases and J dropped 0 bases, with 14 bases sitting between them. CDR3 size: 16 residues. The V gene's germline CDR1 is SGHRS and CDR2 YFSETQ.

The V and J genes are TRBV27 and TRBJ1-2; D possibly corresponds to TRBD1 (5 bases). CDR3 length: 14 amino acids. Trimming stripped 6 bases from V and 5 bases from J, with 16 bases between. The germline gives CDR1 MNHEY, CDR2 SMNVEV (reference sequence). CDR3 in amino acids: CASSPYGGEYGYTF. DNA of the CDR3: TGTGCCAGCAGCCCTTACGGGGGGGAATATGGCTACACCTTC.

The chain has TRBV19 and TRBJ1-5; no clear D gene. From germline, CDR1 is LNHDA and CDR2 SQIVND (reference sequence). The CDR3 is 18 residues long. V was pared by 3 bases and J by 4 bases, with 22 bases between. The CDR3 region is CASSIPRFLEGQNQPQHF. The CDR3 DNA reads TGTGCCAGTAGTATTCCCCGATTTCTAGAGGGTCAGAATCAGCCCCAGCATTTT.

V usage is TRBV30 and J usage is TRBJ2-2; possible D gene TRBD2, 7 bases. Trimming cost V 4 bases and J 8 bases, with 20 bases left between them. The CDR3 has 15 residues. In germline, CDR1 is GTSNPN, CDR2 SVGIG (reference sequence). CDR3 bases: TGTGCCTGGACTGGAAGGGCGGGGGCTCTGGGGGAGCTGTTTTTT. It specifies CAWTGRAGALGELFF.

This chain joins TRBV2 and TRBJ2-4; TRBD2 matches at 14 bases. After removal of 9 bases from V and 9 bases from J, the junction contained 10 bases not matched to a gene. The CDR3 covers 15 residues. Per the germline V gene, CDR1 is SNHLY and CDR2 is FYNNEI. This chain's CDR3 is CASAGTSGSSSIQYF. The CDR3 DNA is TGTGCCAGTGCCGGGACTAGCGGGAGTAGTAGCATTCAGTACTTC.

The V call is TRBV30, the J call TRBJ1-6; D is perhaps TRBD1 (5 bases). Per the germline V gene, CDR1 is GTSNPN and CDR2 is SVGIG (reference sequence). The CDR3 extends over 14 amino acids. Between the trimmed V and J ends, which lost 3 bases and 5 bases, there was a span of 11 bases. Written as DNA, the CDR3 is TGTGCCTGGAGCGTCACAGGCGATAATTCACCCCTCCACTTT. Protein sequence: CAWSVTGDNSPLHF.

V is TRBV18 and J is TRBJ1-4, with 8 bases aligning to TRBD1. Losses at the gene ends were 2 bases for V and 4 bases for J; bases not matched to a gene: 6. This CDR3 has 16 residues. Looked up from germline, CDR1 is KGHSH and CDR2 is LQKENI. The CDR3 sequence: CASSPTRTGINEKLFF. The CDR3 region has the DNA TGTGCCAGCTCACCAACCAGGACAGGGATTAATGAAAAACTGTTTTTT.

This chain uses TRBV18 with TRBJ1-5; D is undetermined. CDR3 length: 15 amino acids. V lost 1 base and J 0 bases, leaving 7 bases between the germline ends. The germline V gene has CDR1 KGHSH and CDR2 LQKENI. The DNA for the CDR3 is TGTGCCAGCTCACCACTCCCTGTTAGCAATCAGCCCCAGCATTTT. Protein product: CASSPLPVSNQPQHF.

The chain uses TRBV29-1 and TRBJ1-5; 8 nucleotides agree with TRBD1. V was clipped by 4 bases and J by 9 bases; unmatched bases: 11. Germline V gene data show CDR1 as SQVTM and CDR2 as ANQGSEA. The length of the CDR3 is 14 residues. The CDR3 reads CSVAGQVVKRPQHF. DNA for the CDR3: TGCAGCGTTGCGGGACAGGTAGTAAAAAGGCCCCAGCATTTT.